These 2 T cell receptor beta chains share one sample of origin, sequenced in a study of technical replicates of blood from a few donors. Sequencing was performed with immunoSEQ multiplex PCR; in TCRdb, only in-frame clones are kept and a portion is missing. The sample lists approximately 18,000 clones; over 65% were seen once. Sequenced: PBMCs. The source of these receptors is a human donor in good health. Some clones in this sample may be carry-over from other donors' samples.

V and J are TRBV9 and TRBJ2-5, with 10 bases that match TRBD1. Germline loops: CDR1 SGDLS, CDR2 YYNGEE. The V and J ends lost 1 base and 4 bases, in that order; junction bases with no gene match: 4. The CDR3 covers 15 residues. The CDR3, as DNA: TGTGCCAGCAGCGTAAGAGGGGACAGGGGAGAGACCCAGTACTTC. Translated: CASSVRGDRGETQYF.

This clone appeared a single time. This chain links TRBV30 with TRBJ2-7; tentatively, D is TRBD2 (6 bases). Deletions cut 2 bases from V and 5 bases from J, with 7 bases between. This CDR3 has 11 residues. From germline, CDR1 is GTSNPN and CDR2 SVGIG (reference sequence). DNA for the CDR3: TGTGCCTGGAGTTGGAGGGACGAGCAGTACTTC. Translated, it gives CAWSWRDEQYF.